Given below is one T cell receptor beta chain in context. The data originate from a study of cytomegalovirus exposure and HLA in healthy donors. Overall study: Roughly 92 million unique TCRs, all from HLA-typed donors, were included in an early release of the data.

The PCR ran on 60 Vbeta and 13 Jbeta primers. Generated by immunoSEQ multiplex PCR, the TCRdb table keeps only in-frame clones and is missing some. The sample gives some 200,000 clones, around 64% of which show up once; 2.5% to 3% is in the top ten. This CDR3 has 14 residues. The V gene's germline CDR1 is ENHRY and CDR2 SYGVKD. V lost 4 bases, J lost 8 bases, and 1 base stayed unmatched. The sequence was obtained from a man in his forties in good health and CMV-seropositive. Material: PBMCs. V gene TRBV10-3 combines with J gene TRBJ2-1; 14 bases agree with TRBD2. DNA of the CDR3: TGTGCCATCAGTGGACTAGCGGGGGGGCATGAGCAGTTCTTC. The encoded protein is CAISGLAGGHEQFF.